Presented here are 16 T cell receptor beta chains from one specimen sequenced in a study of shared clonotypes between healthy human individuals (dated by TCRdb to 2019 to 2021). The receptor library was made with the immunoSEQ multiplex PCR assay. TCRdb obtained this table from immuneACCESS and retained in-frame rearrangements with V and J assigned. These tables miss some clones; where compared with another copy, unresolved V genes account for less than half of the shortfall, and the remainder is unexplained. The sample yields 2 million to 2.5 million clones; nearly 97% were counted once. The ten most abundant clones make up roughly 0.13% of the sample. Specimen: naive CD4+ T cells sorted from blood. The sample's cell subset or site, from its label and the paper: CD45RA+ positively selected. Source of these receptors: a man aged 18 to 29 in good health.

This chain uses TRBV27 with TRBJ2-5; no clear D. The CDR3 is 12 residues long. Trimming stripped 4 bases from V and 9 bases from J, with 12 bases between. Germline values: CDR1 MNHEY, CDR2 SMNVEV (reference sequence). CDR3 in amino acids: CASSSTREAQYF. The CDR3 bases are TGTGCCAGCAGTTCGACAAGGGAAGCCCAGTACTTC.

V and J are TRBV4-2 and TRBJ2-1, with D possibly being TRBD1 or TRBD2 (6 bases each). The ends were cut back, 0 bases at V and 5 bases at J, with 17 bases in the middle. The germline V gene encodes CDR1 LGHNA and CDR2 YNFKEQ. The CDR3 is made up of 17 amino acids. The CDR3 reads CASSQDLPGGPDNEQFF. CDR3 coding DNA: TGTGCCAGCAGCCAAGATCTACCCGGGGGCCCGGACAATGAGCAGTTCTTC.

The gene calls are TRBV6-1 and TRBJ2-7, with 9 nucleotides matching TRBD2. The germline CDR1 and CDR2 sequences are MNHNS and SASEGT. With V trimmed by 8 bases and J by 3 bases, 8 bases remained unmatched. The CDR3 consists of 14 residues. This chain's CDR3 is CASGLGGGDYEQYF. CDR3 DNA: TGTGCCAGCGGACTCGGCGGGGGGGACTACGAGCAGTACTTC.

The chain is built from TRBV6-6 and TRBJ1-1, with a tentative D call TRBD1 (6 bases). The CDR3 covers 12 residues. Germline loops: CDR1 MNHNY, CDR2 SVGAGI (reference sequence). Between the trimmed V and J ends, which lost 4 bases and 10 bases, there was a span of 13 bases. CDR3 coding DNA: TGTGCCAGCAGTTCACCAGACAGGCGAGCTTTCTTT. Amino acid sequence: CASSSPDRRAFF.

The J gene is TRBJ1-3, the V gene TRBV5-6, with TRBD1 matching 11 bases. Germline-derived CDR1 and CDR2 are SGHDT and YYEEEE. The CDR3 is 16 residues long. Trimming at V came to 4 bases and at J to 2 bases, leaving 5 bases not matched to a gene. The CDR3 bases are TGTGCCAGCAGCCAGGGACAGGGGGATCCTGGAAACACCATATATTTT. Translating gives CASSQGQGDPGNTIYF.

The chain links TRBV5-1 to TRBJ1-2, with TRBD1 as a possible D gene (6 bases). Germline assignment: CDR1 SGHRS and CDR2 YFSETQ. V shed 2 bases and J shed 4 bases, with 12 bases lying between them. The CDR3 extends over 14 amino acids. The CDR3 DNA sequence: TGCGCCAGCAGCTTCGGGGGACATATCTATGGCTACACCTTC. It yields the protein CASSFGGHIYGYTF.

The chain is built from TRBV18 and TRBJ1-5, with 7 positions matching TRBD1. The length of the CDR3 is 15 residues. With 5 bases clipped from V and 9 bases from J, the junction kept 13 bases outside the gene matches. Per the germline V gene, CDR1 is KGHSH and CDR2 is LQKENI. Written as DNA, the CDR3 is TGTGCCAGCTCAGGCACAGGGGCTTCGGGGCGGCCCCAGCATTTT. This translates into CASSGTGASGRPQHF.

The chain is built from TRBV12-5 and TRBJ2-3; D unclear. Germline V gene lookup returns CDR1 LGHNT and CDR2 FRNRAP. CDR3 length equals 15 residues. Trimming took off 7 bases at V and 4 bases at J, with 18 bases between the two ends. This chain's CDR3 is CASASLGAKADTQYF. DNA of the CDR3: TGTGCTAGTGCCTCCCTAGGCGCCAAGGCAGATACGCAGTATTTT.

As for this clone: The conserved final phenylalanine or tryptophan is absent from the CDR3, which likely points to a read error. This sequence joins TRBV2 and TRBJ1-6, with 7 bases fitting TRBD1. This CDR3 has 14 amino acids. From germline, CDR1 is SNHLY and CDR2 FYNNEI. This CDR3 is CASSRTGVDSPLHL. CDR3 DNA: TGTGCCAGCAGTAGAACAGGGGTTGATTCGCCCCTCCACCTT.

The chain links TRBV19 to TRBJ1-2, with D uncertain. Between the trimmed V and J ends, which lost 4 bases and 6 bases, there was a span of 6 bases. Germline assignment: CDR1 LNHDA and CDR2 SQIVND (reference sequence). This CDR3 region has 11 residues. CDR3 region: CASSKRDGYTF. CDR3 in DNA: TGTGCCAGTAGTAAAAGGGATGGCTACACCTTC.

The rearrangement links TRBV30 to TRBJ2-3, with 13 bases aligning to TRBD2. The J segment lost 0 bases and the V segment lost 0 bases, leaving 12 bases of the junction unmatched. The CDR3 covers 20 residues. Germline loops: CDR1 GTSNPN, CDR2 SVGIG (reference sequence). CDR3 sequence (DNA): TGTGCCTGGAGTGTAGGTAGGACTAGCGGGAGAACTAGAAGCACAGATACGCAGTATTTT. Its translation: CAWSVGRTSGRTRSTDTQYF. The full variable domain, rest sourced from reference TRBV30 and TRBJ2-3, is SQTIHQWPATLVQPVGSPLSLECTVEGTSNPNLYWYRQAAGRGLQLLFYSVGIGQISSEVPQNLSASRPQDRQFILSSKKLLLSDSGFYLCAWSVGRTSGRTRSTDTQYFGPGTRLTVL.

The sample holds a few counts of this clone. The chain recombines TRBV2 with TRBJ1-1, with a possible D match to TRBD1 (5 bases). V dropped 3 bases and J dropped 4 bases, with 9 bases sitting between them. The CDR3 length is 13 residues. Germline CDR1 and CDR2: SNHLY and FYNNEI. The CDR3 is CASSETVSTEAFF. DNA for the CDR3: TGTGCCAGCAGTGAGACAGTGTCCACTGAAGCTTTCTTT.

In regard to this clone: The same CDR3 also results from other DNA sequences found in this sample. The genes are TRBV6-1 and TRBJ1-5; D ambiguous. CDR1 is MNHNS and CDR2 is SASEGT in the germline V gene. The CDR3 is 12 residues long. V lost 1 base and J 9 bases, leaving 7 bases between the germline ends. CDR3 in DNA: TGTGCCAGCAGTGAAGAGGGCGGGCCCCAGCATTTT. This sequence encodes CASSEEGGPQHF.

This rearrangement joins TRBV29-1 to TRBJ1-1; D may be TRBD1 (5 bases). CDR1 SQVTM and CDR2 ANQGSEA come from the germline V gene. The V end was cut by 4 bases, the J end by 0 bases, with 9 bases between. The CDR3 sequence is 13 residues long. The CDR3 here is CSVGEGMNTEAFF. The CDR3 coding sequence is TGCAGCGTTGGGGAGGGGATGAACACTGAAGCTTTCTTT.

The gene calls are TRBV21-1 and TRBJ1-1; TRBD1 is the table's D call, not checked against the DNA. TRBV21-1 corresponds to a pseudogene. CDR3 length equals 14 residues. The CDR3 loop is CASSTGGQGTEAFF. The DNA of the CDR3 is TGTGCCAGCAGCACCGGTGGACAGGGCACTGAAGCTTTCTTT.

The chain links TRBV5-4 to TRBJ2-3; TRBD1 aligns across 7 bases. The CDR3 covers 15 residues. Germline V gives CDR1 SGHNT, CDR2 YYREEE (reference sequence). After removal of 4 bases from V and 0 bases from J, the junction contained 5 bases not matched to a gene. The CDR3 here is CASSKGQTSTDTQYF. The CDR3 DNA sequence: TGTGCCAGCAGCAAGGGACAGACTAGCACAGATACGCAGTATTTT.